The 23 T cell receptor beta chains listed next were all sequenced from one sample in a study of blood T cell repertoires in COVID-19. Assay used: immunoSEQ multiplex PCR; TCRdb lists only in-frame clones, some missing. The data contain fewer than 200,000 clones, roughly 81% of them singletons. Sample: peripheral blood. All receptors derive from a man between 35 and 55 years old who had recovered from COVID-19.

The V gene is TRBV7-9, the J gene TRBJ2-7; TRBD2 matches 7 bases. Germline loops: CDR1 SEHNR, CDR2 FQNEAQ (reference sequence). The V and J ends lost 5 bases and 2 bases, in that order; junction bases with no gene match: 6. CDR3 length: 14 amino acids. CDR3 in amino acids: CASSTSGVAYEQYF. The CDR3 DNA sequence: TGTGCCAGCAGCACAAGCGGGGTAGCCTACGAGCAGTACTTC.

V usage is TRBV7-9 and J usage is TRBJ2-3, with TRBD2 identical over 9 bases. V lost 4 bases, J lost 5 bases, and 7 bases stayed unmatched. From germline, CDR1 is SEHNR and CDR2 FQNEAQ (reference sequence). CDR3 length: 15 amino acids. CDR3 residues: CASSSLRGGGDTQYF. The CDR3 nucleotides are TGTGCCAGCAGCTCCCTGCGGGGGGGCGGAGATACGCAGTATTTT.

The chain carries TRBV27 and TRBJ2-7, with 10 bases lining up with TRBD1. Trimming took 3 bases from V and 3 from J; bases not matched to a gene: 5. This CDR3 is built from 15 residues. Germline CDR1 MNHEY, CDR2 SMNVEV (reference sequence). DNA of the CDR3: TGTGCCAGCAGTTTGGTGGGACAGGGGTTCTACGAGCAGTACTTC. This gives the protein CASSLVGQGFYEQYF.

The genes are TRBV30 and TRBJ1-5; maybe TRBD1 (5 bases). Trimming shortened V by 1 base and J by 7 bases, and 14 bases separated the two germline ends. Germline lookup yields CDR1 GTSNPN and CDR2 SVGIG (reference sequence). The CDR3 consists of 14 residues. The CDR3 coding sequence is TGTGCCTGGAGTGGGGGGGGTCTAGAGCAGCCCCAGCATTTT. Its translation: CAWSGGGLEQPQHF.

The CDR3 sequence is CSASRRTGGAETQYF. In DNA, the CDR3 is TGCAGTGCTAGTCGTCGGACAGGGGGCGCGGAGACCCAGTACTTC. The chain employs TRBV20-1 and TRBJ2-5, with 11 bases that match TRBD1. The CDR3 extends over 15 amino acids. V lost 3 bases, J lost 5 bases, and 8 bases stayed unmatched. Germline V gives CDR1 DFQATT, CDR2 SNEGSKA (reference sequence).

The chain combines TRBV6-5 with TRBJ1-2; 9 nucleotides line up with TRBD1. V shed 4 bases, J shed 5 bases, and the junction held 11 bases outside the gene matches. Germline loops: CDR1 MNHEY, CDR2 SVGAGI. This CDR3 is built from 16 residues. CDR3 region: CASSFGQGRVNYGYTF. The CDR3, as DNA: TGTGCCAGCAGTTTCGGACAGGGGAGGGTAAATTATGGCTACACCTTC.

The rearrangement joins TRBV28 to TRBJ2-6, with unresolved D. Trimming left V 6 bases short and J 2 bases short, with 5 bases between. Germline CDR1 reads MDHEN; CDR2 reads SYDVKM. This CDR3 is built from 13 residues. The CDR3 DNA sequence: TGTGCCAGCAGAATAACTGGGGCCAACGTCCTGACTTTC. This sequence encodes CASRITGANVLTF.

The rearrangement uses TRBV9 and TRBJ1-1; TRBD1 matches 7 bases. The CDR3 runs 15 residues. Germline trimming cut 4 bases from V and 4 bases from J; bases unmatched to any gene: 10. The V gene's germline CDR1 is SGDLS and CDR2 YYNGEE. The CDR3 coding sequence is TGTGCCAGCAGCCCCCTCAGGGGGTTCGGCACTGAAGCTTTCTTT. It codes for CASSPLRGFGTEAFF. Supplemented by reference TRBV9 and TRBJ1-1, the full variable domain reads DSGVTQTPKHLITATGQRVTLRCSPRSGDLSVYWYQQSLDQGLQFLIQYYNGEERAKGNILERFSAQQFPDLHSELNLSSLELGDSALYFCASSPLRGFGTEAFFGQGTRLTVV.

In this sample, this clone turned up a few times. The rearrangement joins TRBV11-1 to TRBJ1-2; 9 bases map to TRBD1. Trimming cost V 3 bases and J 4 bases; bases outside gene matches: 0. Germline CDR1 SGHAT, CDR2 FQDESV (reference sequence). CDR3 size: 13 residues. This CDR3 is CASSLDRGYGYTF. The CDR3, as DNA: TGTGCCAGCAGCTTGGACAGGGGCTATGGCTACACCTTC.

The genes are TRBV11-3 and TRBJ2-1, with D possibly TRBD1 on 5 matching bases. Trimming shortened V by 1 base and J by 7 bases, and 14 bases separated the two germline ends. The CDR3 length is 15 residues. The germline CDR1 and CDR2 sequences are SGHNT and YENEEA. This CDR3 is CASSLGLGLENEQFF. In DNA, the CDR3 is TGTGCCAGCAGCTTAGGTCTGGGGCTGGAGAATGAGCAGTTCTTC. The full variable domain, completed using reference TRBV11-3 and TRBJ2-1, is EAGVVQSPRYKIIEKKQPVAFWCNPISGHNTLYWYLQNLGQGPELLIRYENEEAVDDSQLPKDRFSAERLKGVDSTLKIQPAELGDSAVYLCASSLGLGLENEQFFGPGTRLTVL.

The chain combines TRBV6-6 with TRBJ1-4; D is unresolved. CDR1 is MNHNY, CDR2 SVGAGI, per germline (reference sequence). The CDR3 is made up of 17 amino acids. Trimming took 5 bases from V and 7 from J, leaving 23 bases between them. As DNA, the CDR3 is TGTGCCAGCAGTCGAACCGCATATAACGCTGGAGGTGAAAAACTGTTTTTT. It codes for CASSRTAYNAGGEKLFF.

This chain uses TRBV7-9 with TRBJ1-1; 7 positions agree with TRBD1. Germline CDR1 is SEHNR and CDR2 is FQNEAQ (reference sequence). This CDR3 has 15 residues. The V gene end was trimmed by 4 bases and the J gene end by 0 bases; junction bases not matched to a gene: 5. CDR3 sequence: CASSSRDSLNTEAFF. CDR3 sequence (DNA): TGTGCCAGCAGCTCGAGGGACAGTTTGAACACTGAAGCTTTCTTT.

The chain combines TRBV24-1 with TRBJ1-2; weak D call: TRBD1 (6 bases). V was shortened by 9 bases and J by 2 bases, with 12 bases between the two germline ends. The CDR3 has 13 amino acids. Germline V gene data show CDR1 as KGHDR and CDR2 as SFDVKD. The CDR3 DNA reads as TGTGCCACCCAAGGGGGAGGGAACTATGGCTACACCTTC. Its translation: CATQGGGNYGYTF.

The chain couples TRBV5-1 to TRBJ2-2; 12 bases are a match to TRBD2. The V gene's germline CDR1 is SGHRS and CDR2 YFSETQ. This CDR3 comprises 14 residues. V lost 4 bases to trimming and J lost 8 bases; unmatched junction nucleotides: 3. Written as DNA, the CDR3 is TGCGCCAGCAGCCTGACTAGCGGGAGTGGGGAGCTGTTTTTT. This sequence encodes CASSLTSGSGELFF.

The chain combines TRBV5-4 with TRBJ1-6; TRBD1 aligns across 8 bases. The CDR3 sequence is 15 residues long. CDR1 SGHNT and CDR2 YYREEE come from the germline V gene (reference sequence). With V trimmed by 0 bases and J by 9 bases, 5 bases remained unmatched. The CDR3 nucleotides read TGTGCCAGCAGCTTGGGGGGACAGGTCCTTTCACCCCTCCACTTT. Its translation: CASSLGGQVLSPLHF.

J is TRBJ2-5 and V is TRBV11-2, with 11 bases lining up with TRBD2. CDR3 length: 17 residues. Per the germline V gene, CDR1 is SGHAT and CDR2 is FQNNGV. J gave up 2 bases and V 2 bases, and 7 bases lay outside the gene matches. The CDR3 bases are TGTGCCAGCAGCTTATCGGATAGCGGGAGGGTACAAGAGACCCAGTACTTC. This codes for CASSLSDSGRVQETQYF.

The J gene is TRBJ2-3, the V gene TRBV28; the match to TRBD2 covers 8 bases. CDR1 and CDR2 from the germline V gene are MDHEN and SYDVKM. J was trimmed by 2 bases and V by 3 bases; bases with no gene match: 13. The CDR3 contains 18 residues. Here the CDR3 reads CASSFSLRAGENTDTQYF. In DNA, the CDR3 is TGTGCCAGCAGTTTCTCCCTTCGAGCGGGAGAAAACACAGATACGCAGTATTTT.

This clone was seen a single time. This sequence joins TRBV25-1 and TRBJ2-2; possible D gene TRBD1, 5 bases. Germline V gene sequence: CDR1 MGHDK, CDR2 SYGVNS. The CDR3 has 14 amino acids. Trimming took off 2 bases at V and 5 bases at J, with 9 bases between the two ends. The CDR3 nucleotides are TGTGCCAGCAGTGAAAACAGGAGAACCGGGGAGCTGTTTTTT. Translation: CASSENRRTGELFF. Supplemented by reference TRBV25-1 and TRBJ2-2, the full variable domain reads EADIYQTPRYLVIGTGKKITLECSQTMGHDKMYWYQQDPGMELHLIHYSYGVNSTEKGDLSSESTVSRIRTEHFPLTLESARPSHTSQYLCASSENRRTGELFFGEGSRLTVL.

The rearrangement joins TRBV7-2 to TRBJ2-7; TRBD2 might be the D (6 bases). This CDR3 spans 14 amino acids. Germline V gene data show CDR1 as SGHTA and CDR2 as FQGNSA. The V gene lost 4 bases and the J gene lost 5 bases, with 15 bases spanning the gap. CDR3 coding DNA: TGTGCCAGCAGCTATTCTAGCGTCCAGAACGAGCAGTACTTC. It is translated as CASSYSSVQNEQYF.

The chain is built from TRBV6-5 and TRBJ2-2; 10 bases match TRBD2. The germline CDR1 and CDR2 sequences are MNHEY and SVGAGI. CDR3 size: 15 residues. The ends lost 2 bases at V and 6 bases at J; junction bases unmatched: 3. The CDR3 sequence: CASSYEREGAGELFF. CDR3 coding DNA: TGTGCCAGCAGTTACGAGCGGGAGGGTGCCGGGGAGCTGTTTTTT.

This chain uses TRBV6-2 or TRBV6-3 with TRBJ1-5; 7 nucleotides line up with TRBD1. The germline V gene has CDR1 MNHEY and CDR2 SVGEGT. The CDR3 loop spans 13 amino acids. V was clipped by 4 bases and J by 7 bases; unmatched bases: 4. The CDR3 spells CASSWGQSQPQHF. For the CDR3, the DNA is TGTGCCAGCAGTTGGGGACAGAGCCAGCCCCAGCATTTT.

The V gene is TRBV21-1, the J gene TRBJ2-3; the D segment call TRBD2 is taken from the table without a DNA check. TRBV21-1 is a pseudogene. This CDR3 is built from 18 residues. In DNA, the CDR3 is TGTGCCAGCAGCCCAAGAACCAGCGGGAGGGCCCACCTCTATACGCAGTATTTT. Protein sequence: CASSPRTSGRAHLYTQYF.

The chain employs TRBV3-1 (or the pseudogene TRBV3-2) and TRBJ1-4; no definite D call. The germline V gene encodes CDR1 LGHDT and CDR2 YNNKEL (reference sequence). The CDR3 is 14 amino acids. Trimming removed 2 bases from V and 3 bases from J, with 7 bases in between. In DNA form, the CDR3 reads TGTGCCAGCAGCCAAACGAGGCCTAATGAAAAACTGTTTTTT. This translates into CASSQTRPNEKLFF.